These T cell receptor beta chains were read from a single sample in a study of vaccination and CD4 T cells after COVID-19. MiXCR, applied by TCRdb to the PCR reads, yields one record per CDR3 protein. Here the sample spans approximately 20,000 distinct CDR3 sequences, around 58% being singletons. The source material was CD4+ T cells from blood, sampled before SARS-CoV-2 vaccination. The source is a human donor who had recovered from COVID-19. The CDR3 runs from the conserved cysteine through the conserved F or W.

cdr3_aa: CASSLQQGPVQFF
v_call: TRBV7-2

cdr3_aa: CASSPGQGRFYTF
v_call: TRBV27

cdr3_aa: CASSLSGLGKETQYF
v_call: TRBV7-2

cdr3_aa: CASRMSRGGTEAFF
v_call: TRBV7-2

cdr3_aa: CASRRSPGFEQYF
v_call: TRBV2

cdr3_aa: CASARDRGLSGANVLTF
v_call: TRBV27

cdr3_aa: CASSYKSRLTDTQYF
v_call: TRBV6-5

cdr3_aa: CASRVDGANYGYTF
v_call: TRBV6-1

cdr3_aa: CSATRTGSSNQPQHF
v_call: TRBV20-1

cdr3_aa: CASSQGRQWGAGVRSYEQYF
v_call: TRBV4-1

cdr3_aa: CASDMGLRGAIGTDTQYF
v_call: TRBV19

cdr3_aa: CSARDRSAGANVLTF
v_call: TRBV20-1

cdr3_aa: CSARDPLTGSSNQPQHF
v_call: TRBV20-1

cdr3_aa: CASSFMVRVNTEAFF
v_call: TRBV7-9

cdr3_aa: CASSLTREGRYTGELFF
v_call: TRBV7-3

cdr3_aa: CASSYLGHDEQYF
v_call: TRBV6-5

cdr3_aa: CASSQGRLWSGANVLTF
v_call: TRBV7-9

cdr3_aa: CATSEWTSGSSETQYF
v_call: TRBV24-1

cdr3_aa: CASRTGVNYGYTF
v_call: TRBV27

cdr3_aa: CASSFTGPYGYTF
v_call: TRBV28

cdr3_aa: CSAGPGTGSGADTQYF
v_call: TRBV20-1

cdr3_aa: CSAKDRGSDSRIYNEQFF
v_call: TRBV20-1

cdr3_aa: CSAVSGSYEQYF
v_call: TRBV20-1

cdr3_aa: CSARLIAVGSYNEQFF
v_call: TRBV20-1

cdr3_aa: CSARGAGGRYEQYF
v_call: TRBV20-1

cdr3_aa: CASSITVAGGGQPQHF
v_call: TRBV19

cdr3_aa: CSVDGGGWGGYTF
v_call: TRBV29-1

cdr3_aa: CASTGSTEAFF
v_call: TRBV6-1

cdr3_aa: CASSYRSAPYDGYTF
v_call: TRBV6-5

cdr3_aa: CASSLGGSSDTQYF
v_call: TRBV7-3

cdr3_aa: CASRTRQGYGYTF
v_call: TRBV6-1

cdr3_aa: CASSARVRHSGANVLTF
v_call: TRBV7-2

cdr3_aa: CSATSQREDQETQYF
v_call: TRBV20-1

cdr3_aa: CASSLERSSYNSPLHF
v_call: TRBV27

cdr3_aa: CASRDYSEQFF
v_call: TRBV19

cdr3_aa: CASSDTAQTQYF
v_call: TRBV25-1

cdr3_aa: CASSYLRGRDQPQHF
v_call: TRBV6-5

cdr3_aa: CASSPTKGLAGGPFREDTQYF
v_call: TRBV5-1

cdr3_aa: CASSITGGRYGYTF
v_call: TRBV19